This T cell receptor beta chain stems from a study of shared clonotypes between healthy human individuals. The overall study: Every donor yielded three CD4 naive, three CD4 memory, two CD8 naive and one CD8 memory plate.

Germline lookup yields CDR1 MNHNS and CDR2 SASEGT. Trimming took 0 bases from V and 0 from J, leaving 12 bases between them. The CDR3 loop spans 16 amino acids. TCRdb's copy holds only in-frame clones and misses some; the assay was immunoSEQ multiplex PCR. Of approximately 720,000 clones in the sample, approximately 90% were seen once. Only CD45RO-negative cells positively selected for CCR7 counted as naive CD8 cells, so terminally differentiated effector memory CD45RA+ cells were excluded. The donor cohort consisted entirely of Caucasian adults residing in Nashville, Tennessee. The chain links TRBV6-1 to TRBJ2-7; D is uncertain. The sequence came from a man aged 25 to 40 in good health. Sequencing was performed on naive CD8+ T cells sorted from blood. For the CDR3, the DNA is TGTGCCAGCAGTGAAGCGATCGGGTCAAGCTCCTACGAGCAGTACTTC. Translation: CASSEAIGSSSYEQYF.